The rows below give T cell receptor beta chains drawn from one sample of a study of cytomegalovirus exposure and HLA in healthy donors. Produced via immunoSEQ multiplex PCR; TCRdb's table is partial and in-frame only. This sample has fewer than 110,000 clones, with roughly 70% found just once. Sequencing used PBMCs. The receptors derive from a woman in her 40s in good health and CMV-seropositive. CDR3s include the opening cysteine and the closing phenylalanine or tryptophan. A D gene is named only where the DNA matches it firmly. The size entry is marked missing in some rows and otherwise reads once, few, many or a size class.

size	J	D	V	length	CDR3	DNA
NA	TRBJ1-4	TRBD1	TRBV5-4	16	CASSHPTGDRGEKLFF	TGTGCCAGCAGCCATCCCACGGGCGACAGGGGGGAAAAACTGTTTTTT
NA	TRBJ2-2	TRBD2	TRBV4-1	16	CASSQDTSGDTGELFF	TGCGCCAGCAGCCAAGATACTAGCGGGGATACCGGGGAGCTGTTTTTT
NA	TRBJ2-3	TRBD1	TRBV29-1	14	CSTKQGNPTDTQYF	TGCAGCACCAAACAGGGGAATCCCACAGATACGCAGTATTTT
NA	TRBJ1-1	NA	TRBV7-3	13	CASSSIGGTEAFF	TGTGCCAGCAGCTCGATAGGGGGAACTGAAGCTTTCTTT
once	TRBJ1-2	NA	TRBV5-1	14	CASSLESGYYGYTF	TGCGCCAGCAGCTTGGAGAGCGGGTACTATGGCTACACCTTC
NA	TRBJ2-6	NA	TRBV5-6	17	CASSLTTISSGANVLTF	TGTGCCAGCAGCTTGACTACCATAAGCTCTGGGGCCAACGTCCTGACTTTC
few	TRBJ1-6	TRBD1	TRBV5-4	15	CASSPRQGGNSPLHF	TGTGCCAGCAGCCCTAGACAGGGGGGAAATTCACCCCTCCACTTT
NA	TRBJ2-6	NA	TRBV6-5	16	CASSYSRDTGANVLTF	TGTGCCAGCAGTTACTCGAGGGACACTGGGGCCAACGTCCTGACTTTC
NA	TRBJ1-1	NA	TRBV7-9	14	CASSLGGFGTEAFF	TGTGCTAGCAGCTTAGGAGGGTTTGGCACTGAAGCTTTCTTT
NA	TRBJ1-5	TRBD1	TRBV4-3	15	CASSQNYRGQEPQHF	TGCGCCAGCAGCCAAAACTACAGGGGGCAGGAGCCCCAGCATTTT
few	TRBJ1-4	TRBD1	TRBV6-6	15	CASSYSGTGDEKLFF	TGTGCCAGCAGTTATTCGGGGACAGGGGACGAAAAACTGTTTTTT
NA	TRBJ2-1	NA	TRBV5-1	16	CASSLVSPALYNEQFF	TGCGCCAGCAGCTTGGTTAGTCCTGCCCTCTACAATGAGCAGTTCTTC
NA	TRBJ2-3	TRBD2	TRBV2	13	CASPGGPGDTQYF	TGTGCCAGTCCGGGGGGGCCTGGAGATACGCAGTATTTT
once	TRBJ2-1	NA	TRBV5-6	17	CASSLVKQINSYNEQFF	TGTGCCAGCAGCTTGGTAAAGCAAATAAACTCCTACAATGAGCAGTTCTTC
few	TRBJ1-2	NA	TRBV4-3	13	CASSQDPEVGYTF	TGCGCCAGCAGCCAAGATCCCGAGGTTGGCTACACCTTC
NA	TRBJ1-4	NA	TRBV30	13	CAWSRQGPEKLFF	TGTGCCTGGAGTCGGCAGGGGCCTGAAAAACTGTTTTTT
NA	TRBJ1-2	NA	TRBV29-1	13	CSVQAGPADGYTF	TGCAGCGTTCAGGCGGGCCCGGCAGATGGCTACACCTTC
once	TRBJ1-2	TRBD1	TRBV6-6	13	CASESQGAVGYTF	TGTGCCAGCGAAAGCCAGGGGGCAGTGGGCTACACCTTC
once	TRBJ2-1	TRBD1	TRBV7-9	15	CASSFPDRGRNEQFF	TGTGCCAGCAGCTTCCCGGACAGGGGGCGTAATGAGCAGTTCTTC
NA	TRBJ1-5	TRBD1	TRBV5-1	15	CASSLAGQVNQPQHF	TGCGCCAGCAGCTTGGCAGGACAGGTTAATCAGCCCCAGCATTTT
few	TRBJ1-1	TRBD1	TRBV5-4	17	CASSLMRQGAYGTEAFF	TGTGCCAGCAGCTTGATGAGACAGGGGGCGTATGGGACTGAAGCTTTCTTT
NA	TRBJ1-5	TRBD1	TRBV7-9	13	CASSFQGDQPQHF	TGTGCCAGCAGCTTCCAGGGGGATCAGCCCCAGCATTTT
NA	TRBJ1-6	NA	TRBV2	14	CASSERTANSPLHF	TGTGCCAGCAGTGAAAGGACAGCGAATTCACCCCTCCACTTT
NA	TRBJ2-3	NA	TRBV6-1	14	CASSEASGTNTQYF	TGTGCCAGCAGTGAAGCTAGCGGTACTAATACGCAGTATTTT
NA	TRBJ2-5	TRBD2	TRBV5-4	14	CASSLTSGRETQYF	TGTGCCAGCAGCTTGACTAGCGGAAGAGAGACCCAGTACTTC
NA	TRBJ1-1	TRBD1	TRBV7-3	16	CASSLGQGAESTEAFF	TGTGCCAGCAGCCTCGGACAGGGGGCCGAGAGCACTGAAGCTTTCTTT
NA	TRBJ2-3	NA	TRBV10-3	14	CAIGTGGGTDTQYF	TGTGCCATCGGAACTGGAGGTGGCACAGATACGCAGTATTTT
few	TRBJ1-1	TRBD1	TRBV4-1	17	CASSQELVRQGGTEAFF	TGCGCCAGCAGCCAAGAACTTGTGCGCCAGGGGGGCACTGAAGCTTTCTTT
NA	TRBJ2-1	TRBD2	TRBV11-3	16	CASSLGVAGGHNEQFF	TGTGCCAGCAGCTTAGGAGTAGCGGGGGGCCACAATGAGCAGTTCTTC
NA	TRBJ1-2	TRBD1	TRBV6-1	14	CASNPTGENYGYTF	TGTGCCAGCAATCCGACAGGGGAAAACTATGGCTACACCTTC
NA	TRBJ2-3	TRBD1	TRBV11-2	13	CASSTGVKDTQYF	TGTGCCAGCAGCACAGGGGTGAAAGATACGCAGTATTTT
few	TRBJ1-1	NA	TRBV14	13	CASSQALNTEAFF	TGTGCCAGCAGCCAAGCATTGAACACTGAAGCTTTCTTT
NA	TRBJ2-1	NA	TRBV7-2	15	CASSLEGGTPNEQFF	TGTGCCAGCAGCTTAGAGGGGGGGACCCCCAATGAGCAGTTCTTC
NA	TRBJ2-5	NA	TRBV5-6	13	CASSLNRQETQYF	TGTGCCAGCAGCTTGAACAGACAAGAGACCCAGTACTTC
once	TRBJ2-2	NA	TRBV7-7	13	CASSLVAFGELFF	TGTGCTAGCAGCTTAGTGGCATTCGGGGAGCTGTTTTTT
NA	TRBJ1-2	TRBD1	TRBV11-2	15	CASSSNRGLGYGYTF	TGTGCCAGCAGCTCGAACAGGGGGCTCGGCTATGGCTACACCTTC
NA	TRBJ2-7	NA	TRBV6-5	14	CASSSRSGGYEQYF	TGTGCCAGCAGTTCCCGGAGTGGTGGCTACGAGCAGTACTTC
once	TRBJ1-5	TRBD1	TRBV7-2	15	CASRVGGPSNQPQHF	TGTGCCAGCAGGGTAGGGGGCCCGAGCAATCAGCCCCAGCATTTT
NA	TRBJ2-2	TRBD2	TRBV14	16	CASSPLAGVNTGELFF	TGTGCCAGCAGCCCCCTAGCGGGGGTTAACACCGGGGAGCTGTTTTTT
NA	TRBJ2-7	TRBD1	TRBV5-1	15	CASSLGGQGGNEQYF	TGCGCCAGCAGCTTGGGGGGACAGGGGGGGAACGAGCAGTACTTC
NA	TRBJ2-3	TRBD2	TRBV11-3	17	CASSSRREGMEKDTQYF	TGTGCCAGCAGCTCCCGCCGGGAGGGGATGGAGAAAGATACGCAGTATTTT
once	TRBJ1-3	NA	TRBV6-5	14	CASRERGGRNTIYF	TGTGCCAGCAGGGAACGGGGAGGAAGAAACACCATATATTTT
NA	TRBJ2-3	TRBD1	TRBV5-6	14	CASSLATGADTQYF	TGTGCCAGCAGCTTAGCGACAGGGGCAGATACGCAGTATTTT
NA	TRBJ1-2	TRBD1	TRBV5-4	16	CASSQRDRSGGYGYTF	TGTGCCAGCAGCCAACGGGACAGGTCTGGAGGCTATGGCTACACCTTC
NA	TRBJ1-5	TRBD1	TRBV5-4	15	CASSLGQGANQPQHF	TGTGCCAGCAGCTTGGGACAGGGGGCTAATCAGCCCCAGCATTTT
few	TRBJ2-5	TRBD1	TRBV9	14	CASSAGQPQETQYF	TGTGCCAGCAGCGCGGGACAGCCTCAAGAGACCCAGTACTTC
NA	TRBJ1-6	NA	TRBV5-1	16	CASSLAGRQANSPLHF	TGCGCCAGCAGCTTGGCCGGTAGACAGGCGAATTCACCCCTCCACTTT
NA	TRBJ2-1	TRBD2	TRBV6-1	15	CASVPLAGATNEQFF	TGTGCCAGCGTACCACTAGCGGGGGCCACCAATGAGCAGTTCTTC
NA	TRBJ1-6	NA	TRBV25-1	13	CASSDRVNSPLHF	TGTGCCAGCAGTGACAGGGTTAATTCACCCCTCCACTTT
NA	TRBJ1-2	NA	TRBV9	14	CASSVDRAGYGYTF	TGTGCCAGCAGCGTAGACAGGGCCGGCTATGGCTACACCTTC
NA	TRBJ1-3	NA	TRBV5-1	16	CASSLDREWTGNTIYF	TGCGCCAGCAGCTTGGACAGGGAATGGACCGGAAACACCATATATTTT
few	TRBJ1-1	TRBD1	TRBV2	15	CASSVQGGVRTEAFF	TGTGCCAGCAGTGTGCAGGGGGGTGTTCGGACTGAAGCTTTCTTT
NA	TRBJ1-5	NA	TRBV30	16	CAWSVRFTGTNQPQHF	TGTGCCTGGAGTGTTCGGTTTACAGGGACAAATCAGCCCCAGCATTTT